This record covers a single T cell receptor (beta chain). This clonotype has only a few counts. No antigen is known for it. No base qualities exist here, and no much larger clone lies one base off it. According to the germline V gene (reference sequence), CDR1 reads MNHEY and CDR2 reads SMNVEV. The CDR3 holds 14 amino acids from the cysteine to the phenylalanine. The read is trimmed to its CDR3 DNA, 42 bases read in frame from base 1. V loses 3 bases at its end and J loses 9 bases; junction bases beyond the gene matches: 8. The data were obtained in a study of response to subunit inactivated influenza vaccine (dated by TCRdb to the late 2010s). Describing the broader study: To follow how T cells responded to a trivalent subunit inactivated influenza vaccine, the researchers relied on deep quantitative profiling of the T cell receptor repertoire. Overall study results and their limits: The authors proposed that each seasonal influenza vaccination may bring in only a limited number of new T cells.

Library preparation used RT-PCR. TCRdb shows the sequencer as Illumina HiSeq 2500. TCRdb handled the public reads itself, with Q25 trimming in fastp and clone calling in MiXCR, and kept productive beta chains. One record per CDR3 amino acid sequence lists the most common genes and DNA. The sample includes about 500,000 distinct CDR3 sequences, with about 15% observed a single time. The ten largest clones represent less than 4% of the sample. This chain is built from TRBV27 and TRBJ1-5, with 7 bases in between that match TRBD1. The clonotype comes from a man aged 50 to 69 who received an inactivated influenza vaccine. Donor details come from another sample of the same person, matched by shared clones. This material consisted of CD4+ T cells sorted from PBMCs, taken less than 25 months after vaccination. The CDR3 protein sequence reads: CASSFDRASGPQHF. The sequenced DNA: TGTGCCAGCAGTTTCGACAGGGCCTCGGGGCCCCAGCATTTT.